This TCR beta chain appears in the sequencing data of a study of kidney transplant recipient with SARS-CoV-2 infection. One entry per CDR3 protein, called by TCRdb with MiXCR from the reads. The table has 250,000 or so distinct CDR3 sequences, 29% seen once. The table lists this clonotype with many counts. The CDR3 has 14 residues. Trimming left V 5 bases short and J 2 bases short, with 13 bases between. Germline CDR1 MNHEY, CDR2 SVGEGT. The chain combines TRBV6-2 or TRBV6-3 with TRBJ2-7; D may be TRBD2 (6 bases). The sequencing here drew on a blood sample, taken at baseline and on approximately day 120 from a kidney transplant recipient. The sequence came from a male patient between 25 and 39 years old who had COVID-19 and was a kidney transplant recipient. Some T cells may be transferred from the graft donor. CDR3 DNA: TGTGCCAGCAGTGTTGGAGGGGTGGCCTACGAGCAGTACTTC. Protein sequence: CASSVGGVAYEQYF.